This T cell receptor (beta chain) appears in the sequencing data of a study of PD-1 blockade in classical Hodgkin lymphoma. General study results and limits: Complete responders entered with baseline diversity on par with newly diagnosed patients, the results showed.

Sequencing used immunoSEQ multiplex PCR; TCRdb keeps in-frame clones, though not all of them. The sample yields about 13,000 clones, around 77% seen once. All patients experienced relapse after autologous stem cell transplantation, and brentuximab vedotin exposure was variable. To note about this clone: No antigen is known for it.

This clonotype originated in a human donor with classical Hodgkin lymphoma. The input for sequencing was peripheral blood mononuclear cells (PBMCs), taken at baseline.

CDR3 residues: CASSLTGNTIYF. In nucleotides, the CDR3 is TGTGCCAGCAGCTTAACTGGAAACACCATATATTTT. The rearrangement joins TRBV7-9 to TRBJ1-3; D is unclear. Trimming took 2 bases from V and 2 from J, leaving 1 base between them. This CDR3 has 12 residues. CDR1 and CDR2 (germline): SEHNR, FQNEAQ (reference sequence).